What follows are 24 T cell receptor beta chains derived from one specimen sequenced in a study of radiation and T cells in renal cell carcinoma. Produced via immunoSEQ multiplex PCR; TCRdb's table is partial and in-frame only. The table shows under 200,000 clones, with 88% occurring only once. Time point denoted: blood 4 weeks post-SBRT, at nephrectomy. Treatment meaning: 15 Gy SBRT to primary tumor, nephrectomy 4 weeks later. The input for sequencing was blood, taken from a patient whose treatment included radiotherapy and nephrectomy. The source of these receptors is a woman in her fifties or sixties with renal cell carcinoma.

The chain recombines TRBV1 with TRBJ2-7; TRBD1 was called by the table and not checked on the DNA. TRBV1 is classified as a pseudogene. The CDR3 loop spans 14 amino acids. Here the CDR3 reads CTSLRTGPSYEQYF. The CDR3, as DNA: TGCACCAGTTTAAGGACAGGGCCTTCCTACGAGCAGTACTTC.

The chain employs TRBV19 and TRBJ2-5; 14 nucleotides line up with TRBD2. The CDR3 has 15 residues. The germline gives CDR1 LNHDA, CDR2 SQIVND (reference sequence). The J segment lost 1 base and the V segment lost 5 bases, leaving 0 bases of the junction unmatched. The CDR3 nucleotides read TGTGCCAGTAGTGGACTAGCGGGGGGCCAAGAGACCCAGTACTTC. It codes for CASSGLAGGQETQYF.

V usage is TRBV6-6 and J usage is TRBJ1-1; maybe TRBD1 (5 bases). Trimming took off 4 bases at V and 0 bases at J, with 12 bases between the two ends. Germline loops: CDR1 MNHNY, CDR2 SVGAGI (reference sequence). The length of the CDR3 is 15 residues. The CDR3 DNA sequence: TGTGCCAGCAGTTCTCGGACAAGCATGAACACTGAAGCTTTCTTT. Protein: CASSSRTSMNTEAFF.

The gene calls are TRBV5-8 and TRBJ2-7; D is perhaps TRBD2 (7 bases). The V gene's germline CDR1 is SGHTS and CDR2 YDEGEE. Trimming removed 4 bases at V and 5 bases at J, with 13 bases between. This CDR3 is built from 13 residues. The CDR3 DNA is TGTGCCAGCAGCCCGGGGGGCATCCACGAGCAGTACTTC. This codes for CASSPGGIHEQYF.

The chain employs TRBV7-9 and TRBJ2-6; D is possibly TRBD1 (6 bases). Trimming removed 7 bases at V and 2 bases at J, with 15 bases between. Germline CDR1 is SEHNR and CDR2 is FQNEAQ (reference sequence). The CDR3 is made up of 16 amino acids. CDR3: CASTYTGSPGANVLTF. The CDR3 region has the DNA TGTGCCAGCACCTACACAGGGTCCCCTGGGGCCAACGTCCTGACTTTC. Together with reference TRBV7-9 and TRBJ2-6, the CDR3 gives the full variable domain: DTGVSQNPRHKITKRGQNVTFRCDPISEHNRLYWYRQTLGQGPEFLTYFQNEAQLEKSRLLSDRFSAERPKGSFSTLEIQRTEQGDSAMYLCASTYTGSPGANVLTFGAGSRLTVL.

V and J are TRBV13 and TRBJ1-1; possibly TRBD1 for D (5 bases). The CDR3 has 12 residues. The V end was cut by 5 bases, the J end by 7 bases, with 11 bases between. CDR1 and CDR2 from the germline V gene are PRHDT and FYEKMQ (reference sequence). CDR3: CASSPGTGEAFF. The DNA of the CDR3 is TGTGCCAGCAGCCCCGGGACGGGTGAAGCTTTCTTT.

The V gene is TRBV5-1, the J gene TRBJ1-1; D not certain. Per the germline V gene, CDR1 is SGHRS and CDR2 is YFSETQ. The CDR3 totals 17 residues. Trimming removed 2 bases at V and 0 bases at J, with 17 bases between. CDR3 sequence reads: CASSFRQTDLLNTEAFF. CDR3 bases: TGCGCCAGCAGCTTCAGGCAGACTGACTTATTGAACACTGAAGCTTTCTTT.

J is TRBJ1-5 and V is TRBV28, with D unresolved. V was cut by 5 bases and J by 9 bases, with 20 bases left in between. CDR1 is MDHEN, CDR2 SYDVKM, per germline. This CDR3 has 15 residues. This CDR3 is CASSTSEINHPPQHF. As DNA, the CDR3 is TGTGCCAGCAGTACCTCGGAGATTAATCACCCGCCCCAGCATTTT.

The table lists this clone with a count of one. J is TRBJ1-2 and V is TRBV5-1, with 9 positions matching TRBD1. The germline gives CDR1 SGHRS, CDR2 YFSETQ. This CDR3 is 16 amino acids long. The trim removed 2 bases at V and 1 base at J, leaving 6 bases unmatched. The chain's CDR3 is CASSFGTGIGNYGYTF. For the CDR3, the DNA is TGCGCCAGCAGCTTTGGGACAGGGATTGGTAACTATGGCTACACCTTC.

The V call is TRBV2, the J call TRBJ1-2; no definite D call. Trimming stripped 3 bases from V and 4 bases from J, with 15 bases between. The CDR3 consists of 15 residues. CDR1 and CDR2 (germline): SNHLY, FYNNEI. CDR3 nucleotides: TGTGCCAGCAGTGAGAGCGGTCCCAGAGTCTATGGCTACACCTTC. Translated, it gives CASSESGPRVYGYTF.

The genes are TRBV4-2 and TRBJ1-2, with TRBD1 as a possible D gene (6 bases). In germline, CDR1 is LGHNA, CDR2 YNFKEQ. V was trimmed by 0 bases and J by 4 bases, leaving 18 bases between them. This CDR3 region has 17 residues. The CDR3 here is CASSQDQSGGLGYGYTF. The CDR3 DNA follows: TGTGCCAGCAGCCAAGATCAATCCGGGGGGCTGGGCTATGGCTACACCTTC.

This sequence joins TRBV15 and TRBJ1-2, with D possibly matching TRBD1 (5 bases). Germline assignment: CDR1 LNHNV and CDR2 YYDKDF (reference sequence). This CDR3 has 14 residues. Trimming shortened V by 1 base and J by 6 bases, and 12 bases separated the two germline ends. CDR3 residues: CATSRGGESDGYTF. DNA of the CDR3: TGTGCCACCAGCAGAGGGGGGGAGTCCGATGGCTACACCTTC.

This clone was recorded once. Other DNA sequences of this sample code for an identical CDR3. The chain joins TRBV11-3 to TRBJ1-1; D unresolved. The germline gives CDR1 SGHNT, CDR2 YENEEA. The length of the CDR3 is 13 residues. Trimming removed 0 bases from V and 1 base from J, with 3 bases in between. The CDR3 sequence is CASSLERNTEAFF. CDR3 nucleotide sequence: TGTGCCAGCAGCTTAGAAAGGAACACTGAAGCTTTCTTT.

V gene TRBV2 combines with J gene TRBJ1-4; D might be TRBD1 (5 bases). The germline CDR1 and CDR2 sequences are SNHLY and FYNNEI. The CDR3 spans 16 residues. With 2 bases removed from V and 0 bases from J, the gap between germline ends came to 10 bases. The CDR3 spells CASSESGGATNEKLFF. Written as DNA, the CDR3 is TGTGCCAGCAGTGAATCTGGGGGGGCAACTAATGAAAAACTGTTTTTT.

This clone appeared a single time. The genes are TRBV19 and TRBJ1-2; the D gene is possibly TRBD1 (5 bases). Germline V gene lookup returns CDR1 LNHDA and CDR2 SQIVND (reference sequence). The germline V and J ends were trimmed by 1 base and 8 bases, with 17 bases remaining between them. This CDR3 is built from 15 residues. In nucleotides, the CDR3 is TGTGCCAGTAGTATAGCCCCCCCGGGACGCTACGGCTACACCTTC. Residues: CASSIAPPGRYGYTF.

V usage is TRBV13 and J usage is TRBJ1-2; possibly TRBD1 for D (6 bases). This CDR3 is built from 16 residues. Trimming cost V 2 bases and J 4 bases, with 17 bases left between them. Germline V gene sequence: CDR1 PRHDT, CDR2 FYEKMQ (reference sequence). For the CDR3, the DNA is TGTGCCAGCAGCTTATACAGGGCCGTCGCTTTCTATGGCTACACCTTC. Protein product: CASSLYRAVAFYGYTF. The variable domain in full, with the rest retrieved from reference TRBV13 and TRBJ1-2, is AAGVIQSPRHLIKEKRETATLKCYPIPRHDTVYWYQQGPGQDPQFLISFYEKMQSDKGSIPDRFSAQQFSDYHSELNMSSLELGDSALYFCASSLYRAVAFYGYTFGSGTRLTVV.

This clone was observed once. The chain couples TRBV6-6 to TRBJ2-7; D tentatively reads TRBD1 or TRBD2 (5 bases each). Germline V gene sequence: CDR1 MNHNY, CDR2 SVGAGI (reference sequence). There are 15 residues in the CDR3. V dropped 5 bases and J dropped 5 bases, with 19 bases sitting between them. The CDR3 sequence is CASSTPSGREDEQYF. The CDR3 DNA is TGTGCCAGCAGTACCCCGTCAGGGAGAGAGGACGAGCAGTACTTC.

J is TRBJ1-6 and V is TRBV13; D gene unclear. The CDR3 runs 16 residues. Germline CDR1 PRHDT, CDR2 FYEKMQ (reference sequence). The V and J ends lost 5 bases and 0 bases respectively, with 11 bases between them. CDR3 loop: CASSLGMSSYNSPLHF. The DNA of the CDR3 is TGTGCCAGCAGCCTCGGAATGAGCTCCTATAATTCACCCCTCCACTTT.

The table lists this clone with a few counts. CDR3 sequence: CASSERTGTPNYGYTF. CDR3 sequence (DNA): TGTGCCAGCAGTGAAAGGACTGGAACCCCTAACTATGGCTACACCTTC. The V call is TRBV6-1, the J call TRBJ1-2; unclear D gene. Trimming pared 2 bases from V and 0 bases from J, leaving 13 bases between. Germline V gene data show CDR1 as MNHNS and CDR2 as SASEGT. CDR3 size: 16 residues.

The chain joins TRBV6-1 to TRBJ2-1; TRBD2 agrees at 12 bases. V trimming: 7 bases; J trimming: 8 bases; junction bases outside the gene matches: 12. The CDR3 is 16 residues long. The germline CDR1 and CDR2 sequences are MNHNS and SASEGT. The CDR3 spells CASIDSGLAGRDEQFF. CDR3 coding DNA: TGTGCCAGCATTGACAGTGGACTAGCGGGGAGGGATGAGCAGTTCTTC.

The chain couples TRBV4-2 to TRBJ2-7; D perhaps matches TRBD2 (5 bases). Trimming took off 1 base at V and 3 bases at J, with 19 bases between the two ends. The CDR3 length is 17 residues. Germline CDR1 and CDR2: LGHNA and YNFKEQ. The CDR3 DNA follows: TGTGCCAGCAGCCAAGCGGAGGTTAGCCCCCGAGGCTACGAGCAGTACTTC. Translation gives CASSQAEVSPRGYEQYF.

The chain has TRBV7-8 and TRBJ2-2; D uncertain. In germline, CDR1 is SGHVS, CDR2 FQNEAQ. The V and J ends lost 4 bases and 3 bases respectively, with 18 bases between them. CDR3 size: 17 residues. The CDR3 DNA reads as TGTGCCAGCAGCTACAGAATCCCTAGTGACTACACCGGGGAGCTGTTTTTT. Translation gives CASSYRIPSDYTGELFF.

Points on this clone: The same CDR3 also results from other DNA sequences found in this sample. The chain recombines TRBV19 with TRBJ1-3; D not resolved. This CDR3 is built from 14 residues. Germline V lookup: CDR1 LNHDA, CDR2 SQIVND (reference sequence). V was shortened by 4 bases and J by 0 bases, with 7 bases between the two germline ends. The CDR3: CASSTGSSGNTIYF. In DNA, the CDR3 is TGTGCCAGTAGTACCGGGAGCTCTGGAAACACCATATATTTT. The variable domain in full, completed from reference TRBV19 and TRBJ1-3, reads DGGITQSPKYLFRKEGQNVTLSCEQNLNHDAMYWYRQDPGQGLRLIYYSQIVNDFQKGDIAEGYSVSREKKESFPLTVTSAQKNPTAFYLCASSTGSSGNTIYFGEGSWLTVV.

The CDR3 spells CASSTIFKTGASLDYGYTF. The CDR3 bases are TGTGCCAGTAGTACCATTTTCAAGACAGGGGCCTCGTTGGACTATGGCTACACCTTC. The genes are TRBV19 and TRBJ1-2; 8 bases are shared with TRBD1. Germline V CDR1 and CDR2: LNHDA, SQIVND (reference sequence). The CDR3 consists of 19 residues. Trimming at V came to 4 bases and at J to 3 bases, leaving 19 bases not matched to a gene.